Listed below are T cell receptor beta chains from one sample, sequenced in a study of shared clonotypes between healthy human individuals. Clones were sequenced by immunoSEQ multiplex PCR, and TCRdb holds only the in-frame ones, with some missing. The repertoire holds around 1.9 million clones, with around 93% as singletons. Material: naive CD8+ T cells from PBMCs. Receptors were obtained from a man aged 18 to 30 in good health. Some clones in this sample may be carry-over from other donors' samples. The CDR3 runs from the conserved cysteine through the conserved F or W. A D gene is named only where the DNA matches it firmly. Clone size is given for some rows only: seen once, a few or many times, or a class if the clone is expanded.

J,V,D,size,DNA,CDR3
TRBJ1-1,TRBV7-6,-,-,TGTGCCAGCAGCCCAGGGGTTACTGAAGCTTTCTTT,CASSPGVTEAFF
TRBJ2-3,TRBV5-4,TRBD2,-,TGTGCCAGCAGCTGGAGGCGGGAGCTTGGAGATACGCAGTATTTT,CASSWRRELGDTQYF
TRBJ2-2,TRBV6-6,-,-,TGTGCCAGCAGGCAGGGGCCCGGGGAGCTGTTTTTT,CASRQGPGELFF
TRBJ2-3,TRBV13,-,-,TGTGCCAGCAGCATGGACAGCACAGATACGCAGTATTTT,CASSMDSTDTQYF
TRBJ2-1,TRBV5-4,-,-,TGTGCCAGCAGCTCAAATCCACCGTATGAGCAGTTCTTC,CASSSNPPYEQFF
TRBJ2-7,TRBV5-6,TRBD1,-,TGTGCCAGCAGCTTGGGGGGTGGGACAGTCTCCTACGAGCAGTACTTC,CASSLGGGTVSYEQYF
TRBJ1-2,TRBV27,-,once,TGTGCCAGCAGCCGCGCCGGGAACTTCTATGGCTACACCTTC,CASSRAGNFYGYTF
TRBJ2-7,TRBV7-9,-,-,TGTGCCAGCAGGTCCGGACAAAACTACGAGCAGTACTTC,CASRSGQNYEQYF
TRBJ2-1,TRBV27,TRBD1,-,TGTGCCAGCAGCTCCGGACAGGTCAGGAGCCCCTACAATGAGCAGTTCTTC,CASSSGQVRSPYNEQFF
TRBJ2-7,TRBV27,TRBD1,-,TGTGCCAGCAGTTTAAGGCAGGGGGCTTTCGAGCAGTACTTC,CASSLRQGAFEQYF